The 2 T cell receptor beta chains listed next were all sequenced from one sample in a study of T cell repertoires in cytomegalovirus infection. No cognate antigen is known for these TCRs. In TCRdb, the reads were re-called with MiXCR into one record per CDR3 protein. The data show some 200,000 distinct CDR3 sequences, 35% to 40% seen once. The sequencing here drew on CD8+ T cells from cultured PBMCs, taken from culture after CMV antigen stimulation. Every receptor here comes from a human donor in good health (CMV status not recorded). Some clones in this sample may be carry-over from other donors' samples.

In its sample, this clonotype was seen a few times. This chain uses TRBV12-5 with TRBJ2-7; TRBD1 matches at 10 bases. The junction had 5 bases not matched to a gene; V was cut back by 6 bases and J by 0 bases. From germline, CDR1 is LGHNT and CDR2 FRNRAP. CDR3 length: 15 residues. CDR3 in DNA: TGTGCTAGTGGCTGGGACAGGGGCGACTCCTACGAGCAGTACTTC. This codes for CASGWDRGDSYEQYF.

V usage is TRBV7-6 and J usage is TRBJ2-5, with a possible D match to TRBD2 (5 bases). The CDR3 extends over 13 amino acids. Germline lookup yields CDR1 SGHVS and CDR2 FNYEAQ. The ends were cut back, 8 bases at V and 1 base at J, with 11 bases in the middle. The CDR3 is CASSARVQETQYF. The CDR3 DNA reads TGTGCCAGCTCGGCGAGGGTCCAAGAGACCCAGTACTTC.